These 3 T cell receptor beta chains share one sample of origin, sequenced in a study of early T cells in non-severe SARS-CoV-2 infection. In TCRdb, the 5' RACE reads were re-called with MiXCR into one record per CDR3 protein. The sample lists 75,000 to 100,000 distinct CDR3 sequences, approximately 17% seen once, with roughly 1.3% in the top ten. Sequences were obtained from whole blood. Every receptor here comes from an adult who was a healthcare worker with PCR-confirmed SARS-CoV-2 infection or an uninfected control (not recorded which).

The V call is TRBV29-1, the J call TRBJ2-1; 11 bases are shared with TRBD2. The V and J ends lost 8 bases and 2 bases, in that order; junction bases with no gene match: 5. This CDR3 comprises 14 residues. Germline assignment: CDR1 SQVTM and CDR2 ANQGSEA. In DNA, the CDR3 is TGCAGCTTCCGACTAGCGGGGACCTACAATGAGCAGTTCTTC. Amino acids: CSFRLAGTYNEQFF.

This clonotype has a handful of counts. The chain carries TRBV9 and TRBJ2-3, with a weak D call TRBD2 (6 bases). Trimming stripped 2 bases from V and 1 base from J, with 11 bases between. Germline assignment: CDR1 SGDLS and CDR2 YYNGEE. The CDR3 extends over 15 amino acids. CDR3 in DNA: TGTGCCAGCAGCGTCATGGTAGCGGGCACAGATACGCAGTATTTT. Amino acids: CASSVMVAGTDTQYF.

The chain employs TRBV11-2 and TRBJ2-7; D ambiguous. The CDR3 is 14 residues long. Germline V gene lookup returns CDR1 SGHAT and CDR2 FQNNGV. Trimming stripped 5 bases from V and 5 bases from J, with 16 bases between. CDR3 in DNA: TGTGCCAGCAGCCGCTCCGGGTTTTCCCACGAGCAGTACTTC. Protein: CASSRSGFSHEQYF.